These 18 T cell receptor beta chains were all obtained from the same sample, sequenced in a study of blood T cell repertoires in COVID-19. Method: immunoSEQ multiplex PCR; TCRdb's copy keeps in-frame clones and lacks some. The sample carries more than 95,000 clones, around 80% recorded once. Sequencing input: peripheral blood. The receptors derive from a woman between 50 and 59 years old with acute or convalescent COVID-19.

This clone turned up a few times. The chain carries TRBV7-9 and TRBJ2-7, with unresolved D. The germline CDR1 and CDR2 sequences are SEHNR and FQNEAQ (reference sequence). This CDR3 has 13 amino acids. Trimming removed 3 bases at V and 7 bases at J, with 13 bases between. For the CDR3, the DNA is TGTGCCAGCAGCTTTGCCTTGACATCGGAGCAGTACTTC. It yields the protein CASSFALTSEQYF.

This sequence joins TRBV3-1 (or the pseudogene TRBV3-2) and TRBJ2-1; tentative D call: TRBD2 (5 bases). Trimming took off 4 bases at V and 0 bases at J, with 10 bases between the two ends. The CDR3 length is 15 residues. Germline CDR1 and CDR2: LGHDT and YNNKEL (reference sequence). The CDR3 spells CASSLTMSSYNEQFF. CDR3 DNA: TGTGCCAGCAGCCTGACTATGAGCTCCTACAATGAGCAGTTCTTC.

This clone was seen only once. This sequence joins TRBV2 and TRBJ1-4, with 7 positions matching TRBD1. V shed 6 bases, J shed 0 bases, and the junction held 4 bases outside the gene matches. This CDR3 comprises 15 residues. The V gene's germline CDR1 is SNHLY and CDR2 FYNNEI. The CDR3 DNA reads TGTGCCAGCAGGAGGGGACAGCCAACTAATGAAAAACTGTTTTTT. This encodes CASRRGQPTNEKLFF.

The chain is built from TRBV19 and TRBJ2-7; maybe TRBD2 (6 bases). V lost 5 bases to trimming and J lost 3 bases, with 11 bases between them. Germline CDR1 and CDR2: LNHDA and SQIVND (reference sequence). There are 13 residues in the CDR3. The DNA for the CDR3 is TGTGCCAGTAGTCCCGGGACTCTCTACGAGCAGTACTTC. This codes for CASSPGTLYEQYF.

V and J are TRBV19 and TRBJ1-3; 7 bases agree with TRBD1. The germline V gene encodes CDR1 LNHDA and CDR2 SQIVND (reference sequence). With V trimmed by 3 bases and J by 0 bases, 2 bases remained unmatched. This CDR3 region has 15 residues. The CDR3 nucleotides are TGTGCCAGTAGTATCGAGGGGGCCTCTGGAAACACCATATATTTT. Residues: CASSIEGASGNTIYF.

The gene calls are TRBV6-1 and TRBJ1-2; the D gene is possibly TRBD1 (6 bases). The CDR3 contains 14 residues. The germline gives CDR1 MNHNS, CDR2 SASEGT. V was pared by 2 bases and J by 8 bases, with 15 bases between. The CDR3 DNA is TGTGCCAGCAGTGAACAGCCAGGGGTATTCGGCTACACCTTC. Translated, it gives CASSEQPGVFGYTF.

The J gene is TRBJ2-2, the V gene TRBV27, with D perhaps TRBD2 (6 bases). Germline loops: CDR1 MNHEY, CDR2 SMNVEV (reference sequence). The CDR3 totals 13 residues. V lost 4 bases and J lost 5, with 8 bases in between. The CDR3 loop is CASSSEGTGELFF. The CDR3 coding sequence is TGTGCCAGCAGTTCGGAGGGGACCGGGGAGCTGTTTTTT.

The chain couples TRBV15 to TRBJ2-1; possibly TRBD2 for D (6 bases). Germline CDR1 LNHNV, CDR2 YYDKDF (reference sequence). This CDR3 is built from 16 residues. The V end was cut by 5 bases, the J end by 1 base, with 15 bases between. CDR3 sequence (DNA): TGTGCCACCAGCGAAAGCGCGGGGCCGTCCTACAATGAGCAGTTCTTC. It codes for CATSESAGPSYNEQFF.

This clone was counted between two and nine times. The chain carries TRBV6-4 and TRBJ2-2; D is perhaps TRBD1 (6 bases). Germline-derived CDR1 and CDR2 are MRHNA and SNTAGT. This CDR3 is built from 16 residues. The V end was cut by 0 bases, the J end by 10 bases, with 18 bases between. This CDR3 is CASSDSIAQGSVELFF. In DNA form, the CDR3 reads TGTGCCAGCAGTGACTCGATTGCTCAGGGGTCCGTGGAGCTGTTTTTT.

The V gene is TRBV27, the J gene TRBJ2-3; 11 bases match TRBD2. With 5 bases clipped from V and 6 bases from J, the junction kept 7 bases outside the gene matches. Germline CDR1 is MNHEY and CDR2 is SMNVEV (reference sequence). There are 15 residues in the CDR3. CDR3 nucleotides: TGTGCCAGCAGTCGAGGTAGCGGGAGGGCGGATACGCAGTATTTT. Its protein product is CASSRGSGRADTQYF.

CDR3 DNA sequence: TGTGCCAGCAGTCCCGGACAGGGATCCATGAACACTGAAGCTTTCTTT. Amino acid sequence: CASSPGQGSMNTEAFF. The J gene is TRBJ1-1, the V gene TRBV25-1; 8 bases fit TRBD1. The CDR3 is 16 residues long. The V segment lost 5 bases and the J segment 0 bases; nucleotides outside the gene matches: 8. Germline V gene sequence: CDR1 MGHDK, CDR2 SYGVNS.

The J gene is TRBJ2-7, the V gene TRBV7-2; no definite D call. Trimming removed 1 base from V and 3 bases from J, with 10 bases in between. CDR1 is SGHTA, CDR2 FQGNSA, per germline. The CDR3 runs 14 residues. CDR3 in amino acids: CASSLDRYIYEQYF. The CDR3 DNA sequence: TGTGCCAGCAGCTTAGATCGTTATATCTACGAGCAGTACTTC. Full variable domain (outside the CDR3, taken from reference TRBV7-2 and TRBJ2-7): GAGVSQSPSNKVTEKGKDVELRCDPISGHTALYWYRQSLGQGLEFLIYFQGNSAPDKSGLPSDRFSAERTGGSVSTLTIQRTQQEDSAVYLCASSLDRYIYEQYFGPGTRLTVT.

The CDR3 DNA follows: TGTGCCAGCAGCGTGGGACTAGCGGGGGGGCCCGTGACCCAGTACTTC. It specifies CASSVGLAGGPVTQYF. The chain uses TRBV9 and TRBJ2-5, with 16 bases lining up with TRBD2. The germline CDR1 and CDR2 sequences are SGDLS and YYNGEE. J lost 7 bases, V lost 2 bases, and 5 bases had no gene match. The CDR3 contains 16 residues.

The chain uses TRBV3-1 (or the pseudogene TRBV3-2) and TRBJ1-2; 7 bases are a match to TRBD1. Unmatched junction bases numbered 7, after V lost 1 base and J lost 2 bases. CDR1 is LGHDT and CDR2 is YNNKEL in the germline V gene (reference sequence). The CDR3 loop spans 16 amino acids. In nucleotides, the CDR3 is TGTGCCAGCAGCCAAGGGTTGGGGACAGTAAACTATGGCTACACCTTC. Protein sequence: CASSQGLGTVNYGYTF.

The rearrangement links TRBV9 to TRBJ1-5; TRBD1 might be the D (6 bases). The CDR3 loop spans 15 amino acids. Trimming took off 4 bases at V and 5 bases at J, with 16 bases between the two ends. The germline V gene has CDR1 SGDLS and CDR2 YYNGEE. The CDR3 sequence is CASSISDSAYQPQHF. The CDR3, as DNA: TGTGCCAGCAGCATATCGGACAGCGCTTATCAGCCCCAGCATTTT. Complete variable domain (other parts from reference TRBV9 and TRBJ1-5): DSGVTQTPKHLITATGQRVTLRCSPRSGDLSVYWYQQSLDQGLQFLIQYYNGEERAKGNILERFSAQQFPDLHSELNLSSLELGDSALYFCASSISDSAYQPQHFGDGTRLSIL.

The V call is TRBV5-1, the J call TRBJ1-6; 7 bases are shared with TRBD1. V was clipped by 4 bases and J by 14 bases; unmatched bases: 9. Germline CDR1 and CDR2: SGHRS and YFSETQ. This CDR3 comprises 13 residues. The CDR3: CASSERQGKSLHF. The CDR3 DNA reads as TGCGCCAGCAGCGAACGACAGGGTAAATCCCTCCACTTT.

The gene calls are TRBV5-1 and TRBJ2-2, with TRBD1 matching over 9 bases. Germline assignment: CDR1 SGHRS and CDR2 YFSETQ. Losses at the gene ends were 4 bases for V and 7 bases for J; bases not matched to a gene: 8. The CDR3 is 15 residues long. DNA for the CDR3: TGCGCCAGCAGCCGAGGGACAGGGCCAGGCGGGGAGCTGTTTTTT. Residues: CASSRGTGPGGELFF.

The chain carries TRBV5-4 and TRBJ1-6; a possible D gene is TRBD1 (5 bases). Germline loops: CDR1 SGHNT, CDR2 YYREEE (reference sequence). The CDR3 has 15 amino acids. The ends were cut back, 1 base at V and 10 bases at J, with 15 bases in the middle. CDR3 bases: TGTGCCAGCAGCTTGAGGACCCAGGGTAACTCACCCCTCCACTTT. The encoded protein is CASSLRTQGNSPLHF. The full variable domain, in which reference TRBV5-4 and TRBJ1-6 provide the parts outside the CDR3, is ETGVTQSPTHLIKTRGQQVTLRCSSQSGHNTVSWYQQALGQGPQFIFQYYREEENGRGNFPPRFSGLQFPNYSSELNVNALELDDSALYLCASSLRTQGNSPLHFGNGTRLTVT.